The clone carrying this TCR beta chain has at least ten counts. Antigen specificity is unknown. The data were taken from a study of identical twins. One entry per CDR3 protein results from TCRdb running MiXCR on the 5' RACE reads. The repertoire has 350,000 to 450,000 distinct CDR3 sequences, roughly 18% of them found once; the top ten carry more than 10%. Study-wide results and limits: Out-of-frame TCR alpha sharing in monozygotic twins exceeded recombination model predictions. Clonotypes of the beta chain that were abundant in cord blood carried fewer insertions (memory repertoires showed none).

V was cut by 4 bases and J by 6 bases, with 10 bases left in between. Germline CDR1 and CDR2: MNHEY and SVGEGT. The CDR3 sequence is 12 residues long. The clonotype comes from a man aged 45-60 years in good health. This sequence joins TRBV6-2 or TRBV6-3 and TRBJ2-7; D is unresolved. The specimen was naive T cells sorted from blood. The CDR3 loop reads CASSFGRLEQYF. The CDR3 DNA reads as TGTGCCAGCAGTTTTGGAAGACTCGAGCAGTACTTC.